The 15 T cell receptor beta chains in this list originate from one sample, sequenced in a study of blood T cell repertoires in COVID-19. TCRdb's copy holds only in-frame clones and misses some; the assay was immunoSEQ multiplex PCR. The table shows approximately 14,000 clones, with 65% to 85% occurring only once. The sample taken for sequencing was peripheral blood. Receptors were obtained from a man between 45 and 60 years old with active COVID-19.

J is TRBJ2-3 and V is TRBV7-9; 13 nucleotides match TRBD2. The CDR3 runs to 14 residues. Germline loops: CDR1 SEHNR, CDR2 FQNEAQ (reference sequence). With 6 bases clipped from V and 5 bases from J, the junction kept 2 bases outside the gene matches. This CDR3 reads CASSGLAGVDTQYF. Here the CDR3 DNA reads TGTGCCAGCAGTGGACTAGCGGGAGTAGATACGCAGTATTTT.

As to this clone: One end of the junction fails to match germline, which may point to a read error. The chain is built from TRBV7-7 and TRBJ2-1; 8 nucleotides match TRBD2. This CDR3 comprises 15 residues. CDR1 is SSHAT, CDR2 FNYEAQ, per germline (reference sequence). CDR3 protein: CASSLEPGGYNEQFF. CDR3 sequence (DNA): TGTGCTAGCAGCTTAGAGCCGGGGGGGTACAATGAGCAGTTCTTC.

This rearrangement joins TRBV7-9 to TRBJ2-5, with 7 bases aligning to TRBD1. Germline values: CDR1 SEHNR, CDR2 FQNEAQ (reference sequence). V dropped 7 bases and J dropped 2; count of bases not matched to a gene: 10. The CDR3 length is 15 residues. CDR3 DNA: TGTGCCAGCACTGCGGAACAGGGGTGGCAAGAGACCCAGTACTTC. Its protein product is CASTAEQGWQETQYF.

The V call is TRBV5-6, the J call TRBJ1-6; TRBD1 matches at 9 bases. Germline loops: CDR1 SGHDT, CDR2 YYEEEE. The CDR3 runs to 13 residues. V lost 7 bases, J lost 5 bases, and 1 base stayed unmatched. The CDR3 region has the DNA TGTGCCAGCGGGACAGGGCATAATTCACCCCTCCACTTT. Protein product: CASGTGHNSPLHF. Full variable domain (remainder filled in from reference TRBV5-6 and TRBJ1-6): DAGVTQSPTHLIKTRGQQVTLRCSPKSGHDTVSWYQQALGQGPQFIFQYYEEEERQRGNFPDRFSGHQFPNYSSELNVNALLLGDSALYLCASGTGHNSPLHFGNGTRLTVT.

The chain joins TRBV12-3 or TRBV12-4 to TRBJ2-1; the match to TRBD1 covers 11 bases. V was clipped by 7 bases and J by 9 bases; unmatched bases: 5. This CDR3 is 13 amino acids long. The CDR3 region is CASTGQGAVEQFF. Written as DNA, the CDR3 is TGTGCCAGCACCGGACAGGGGGCGGTTGAGCAGTTCTTC.

The V call is TRBV9, the J call TRBJ2-7, with D possibly matching TRBD1 (5 bases). V lost 7 bases and J lost 3, with 11 bases in between. The CDR3 is 12 residues long. Germline V CDR1 and CDR2: SGDLS, YYNGEE. The DNA of the CDR3 is TGTGCCAGCCTAGTCCAGGGCTACGAGCAGTACTTC. Protein sequence: CASLVQGYEQYF.

The rearrangement uses TRBV6-5 and TRBJ2-3; 10 bases are a match to TRBD2. The germline V gene has CDR1 MNHEY and CDR2 SVGAGI. V was clipped by 7 bases and J by 5 bases; unmatched bases: 6. The CDR3 extends over 14 amino acids. In DNA form, the CDR3 reads TGTGCCAGCACTGTTGGACTAGCGGAAGATACGCAGTATTTT. It is translated as CASTVGLAEDTQYF.

V and J are TRBV5-4 and TRBJ2-7; TRBD1 agrees at 7 bases. Losses at the gene ends were 2 bases for V and 1 base for J; bases not matched to a gene: 6. Germline CDR1 SGHNT, CDR2 YYREEE (reference sequence). The CDR3 is 15 amino acids. Here the CDR3 DNA reads TGTGCCAGCAGCTTCCACAGGGGCGCTTCCTACGAGCAGTACTTC. This sequence encodes CASSFHRGASYEQYF.

The chain joins TRBV18 to TRBJ2-7; D is undetermined. The CDR3 is made up of 13 amino acids. V lost 4 bases and J 2 bases, leaving 9 bases between the germline ends. Germline CDR1 KGHSH, CDR2 LQKENI. In DNA form, the CDR3 reads TGTGCCAGCTCACTTCAGATCACCTACGAGCAGTACTTC. It translates to CASSLQITYEQYF.

The chain joins TRBV5-4 to TRBJ2-1, with 9 bases matching TRBD1. The germline V gene encodes CDR1 SGHNT and CDR2 YYREEE (reference sequence). This CDR3 spans 14 amino acids. V lost 1 base to trimming and J lost 10 bases; unmatched junction nucleotides: 6. The CDR3 DNA follows: TGTGCCAGCAGCTTGCCGGGGACAGGGCGGGAGCAGTTCTTC. Encoded protein: CASSLPGTGREQFF.

The CDR3, as DNA: TGTGCCAGCAGTTATAGGGGAAATGAGCAGTTCTTC. Protein product: CASSYRGNEQFF. V is TRBV27 and J is TRBJ2-1; a weak D match, TRBD1 (5 bases). Germline V CDR1 and CDR2: MNHEY, SMNVEV (reference sequence). Trimming took 4 bases from V and 7 from J, leaving 8 bases between them. There are 12 residues in the CDR3.

V gene TRBV4-2 combines with J gene TRBJ2-2; D call uncertain. Germline loops: CDR1 LGHNA, CDR2 YNFKEQ. V lost 2 bases and J lost 2, with 6 bases in between. The CDR3 runs to 14 residues. The DNA of the CDR3 is TGTGCCAGCAGCCAAAGAGGAAACACCGGGGAGCTGTTTTTT. It translates to CASSQRGNTGELFF.

The V and J genes are TRBV9 and TRBJ2-1, with TRBD2 identical over 7 bases. CDR3 length: 17 amino acids. The V gene end was trimmed by 0 bases and the J gene end by 4 bases; junction bases not matched to a gene: 10. Germline V gives CDR1 SGDLS, CDR2 YYNGEE. The chain's CDR3 is CASSVEASGSTYNEQFF. The DNA of the CDR3 is TGTGCCAGCAGCGTAGAGGCTAGCGGAAGTACATACAATGAGCAGTTCTTC. Supplemented by reference TRBV9 and TRBJ2-1, the full variable domain reads DSGVTQTPKHLITATGQRVTLRCSPRSGDLSVYWYQQSLDQGLQFLIQYYNGEERAKGNILERFSAQQFPDLHSELNLSSLELGDSALYFCASSVEASGSTYNEQFFGPGTRLTVL.

This clone was counted once. J is TRBJ2-7 and V is TRBV3-1 (or the pseudogene TRBV3-2); 7 nucleotides align to TRBD2. V gave up 4 bases and J gave up 3 bases; unmatched junction bases: 9. Germline V lookup: CDR1 LGHDT, CDR2 YNNKEL (reference sequence). The CDR3 runs 15 residues. The CDR3 is CASSPIGLGLYEQYF. As DNA, the CDR3 is TGTGCCAGCAGCCCTATTGGACTAGGGCTCTACGAGCAGTACTTC.

CDR3 sequence (DNA): TGTGCCAGCAGTTTAGGGACAGGGGGAGGCTACACCTTC. Its protein product is CASSLGTGGGYTF. V gene TRBV28 combines with J gene TRBJ1-2, with TRBD1 identical over 11 bases. J gave up 8 bases and V 2 bases, and 1 base lay outside the gene matches. This CDR3 is 13 amino acids long. CDR1 and CDR2 (germline): MDHEN, SYDVKM.